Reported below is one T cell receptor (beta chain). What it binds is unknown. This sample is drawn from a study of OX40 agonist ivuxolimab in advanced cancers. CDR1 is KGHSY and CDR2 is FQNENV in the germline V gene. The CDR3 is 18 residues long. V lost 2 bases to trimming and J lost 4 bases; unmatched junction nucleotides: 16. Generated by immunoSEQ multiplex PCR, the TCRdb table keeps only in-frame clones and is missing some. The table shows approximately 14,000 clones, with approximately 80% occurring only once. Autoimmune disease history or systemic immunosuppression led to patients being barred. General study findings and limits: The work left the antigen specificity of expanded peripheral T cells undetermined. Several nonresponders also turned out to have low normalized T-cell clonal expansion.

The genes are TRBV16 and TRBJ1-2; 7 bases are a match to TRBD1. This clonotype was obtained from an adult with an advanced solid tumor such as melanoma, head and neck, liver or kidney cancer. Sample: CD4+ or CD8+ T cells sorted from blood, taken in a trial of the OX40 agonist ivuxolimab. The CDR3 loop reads CASSQTPASGQLGYGYTF. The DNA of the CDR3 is TGTGCCAGCAGCCAAACCCCAGCCTCGGGACAGTTAGGCTATGGCTACACCTTC. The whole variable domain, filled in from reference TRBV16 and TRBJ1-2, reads GEEVAQTPKHLVRGEGQKAKLYCAPIKGHSYVFWYQQVLKNEFKFLISFQNENVFDETGMPKERFSAKCLPNSPCSLEIQATKLEDSAVYFCASSQTPASGQLGYGYTFGSGTRLTVV.